The TCR beta chain described here comes from a study of shared T cell receptors in the human thymus. Here immunoSEQ multiplex PCR was the method, and the copy in TCRdb shows in-frame clones only, minus some. The sample yields 720,000 or so clones, 80% to 90% seen once. The CDR3 covers 12 residues. Trimming shortened V by 5 bases and J by 7 bases, and 8 bases separated the two germline ends. Per the germline V gene, CDR1 is SGHTA and CDR2 is FQGNSA. Another study also made use of these data, one on human thymus T cells. This second study notes: The thymus was resected at corrective cardiac surgery. Repertoires sampled from thymus and blood appeared biased in V and J gene usage. Thymic repertoires overlap heavily among unrelated individuals, related research has reported.

The chain has TRBV7-2 and TRBJ2-2, with D tentatively TRBD1 (5 bases). The TCR was taken from a girl under three years old with a congenital heart defect. The material sequenced was thymocytes. CDR3: CASSRQYGELFF. The CDR3 nucleotides read TGTGCCAGCAGCAGACAGTACGGGGAGCTGTTTTTT.